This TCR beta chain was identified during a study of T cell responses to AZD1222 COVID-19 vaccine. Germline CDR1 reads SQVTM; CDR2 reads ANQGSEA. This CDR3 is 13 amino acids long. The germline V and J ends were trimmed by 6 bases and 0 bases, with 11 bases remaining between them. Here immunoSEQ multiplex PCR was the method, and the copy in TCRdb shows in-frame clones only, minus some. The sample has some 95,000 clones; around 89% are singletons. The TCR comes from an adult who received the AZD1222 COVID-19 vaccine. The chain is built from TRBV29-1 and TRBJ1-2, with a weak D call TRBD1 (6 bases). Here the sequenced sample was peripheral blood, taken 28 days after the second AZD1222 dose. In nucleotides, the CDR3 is TGCAGCGTAGGACAGCCGGCTAACTATGGCTACACCTTC. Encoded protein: CSVGQPANYGYTF. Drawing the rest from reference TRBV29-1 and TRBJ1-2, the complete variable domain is SAVISQKPSRDICQRGTSLTIQCQVDSQVTMMFWYRQQPGQSLTLIATANQGSEATYESGFVIDKFPISRPNLTFSTLTVSNMSPEDSSIYLCSVGQPANYGYTFGSGTRLTVV.